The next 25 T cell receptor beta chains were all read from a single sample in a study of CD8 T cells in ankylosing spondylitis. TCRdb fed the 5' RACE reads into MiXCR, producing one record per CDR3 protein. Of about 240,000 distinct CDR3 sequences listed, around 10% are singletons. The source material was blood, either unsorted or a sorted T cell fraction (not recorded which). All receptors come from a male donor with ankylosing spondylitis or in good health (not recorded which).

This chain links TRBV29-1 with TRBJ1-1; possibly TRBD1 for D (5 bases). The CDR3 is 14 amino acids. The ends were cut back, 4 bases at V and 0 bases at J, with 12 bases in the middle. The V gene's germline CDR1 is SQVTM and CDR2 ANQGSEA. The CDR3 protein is CSVARGFMNTEAFF. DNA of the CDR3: TGCAGCGTTGCGAGGGGTTTTATGAACACTGAAGCTTTCTTT.

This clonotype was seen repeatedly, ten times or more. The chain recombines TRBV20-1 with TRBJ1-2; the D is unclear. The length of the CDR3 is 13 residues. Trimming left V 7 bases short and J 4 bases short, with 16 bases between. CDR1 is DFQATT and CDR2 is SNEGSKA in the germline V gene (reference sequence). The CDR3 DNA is TGCAGTGTTCCCGGGAGGGATATCTATGGCTACACCTTC. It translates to CSVPGRDIYGYTF.

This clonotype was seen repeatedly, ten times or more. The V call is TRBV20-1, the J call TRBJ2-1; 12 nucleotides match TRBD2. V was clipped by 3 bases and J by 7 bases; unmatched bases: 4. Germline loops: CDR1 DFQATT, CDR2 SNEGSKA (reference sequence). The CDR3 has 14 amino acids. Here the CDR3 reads CSARTSGGLNEQFF. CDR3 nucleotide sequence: TGCAGTGCTAGGACTAGCGGGGGATTGAATGAGCAGTTCTTC.

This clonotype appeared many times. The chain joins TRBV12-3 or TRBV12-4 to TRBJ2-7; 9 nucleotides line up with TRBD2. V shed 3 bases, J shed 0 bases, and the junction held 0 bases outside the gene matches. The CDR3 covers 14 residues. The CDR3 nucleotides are TGTGCCAGCAGTTTGCGGGAGGGCTCCTACGAGCAGTACTTC. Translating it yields CASSLREGSYEQYF.

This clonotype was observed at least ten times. The CDR3 DNA follows: TGCAGCGTAGCCGGGACTAGCATCTACAATGAGCAGTTCTTC. It encodes CSVAGTSIYNEQFF. This rearrangement joins TRBV29-1 to TRBJ2-1, with 9 nucleotides matching TRBD2. The CDR3 totals 14 residues. V lost 6 bases and J lost 3; bases outside the gene matches: 6. Looked up from germline, CDR1 is SQVTM and CDR2 is ANQGSEA.

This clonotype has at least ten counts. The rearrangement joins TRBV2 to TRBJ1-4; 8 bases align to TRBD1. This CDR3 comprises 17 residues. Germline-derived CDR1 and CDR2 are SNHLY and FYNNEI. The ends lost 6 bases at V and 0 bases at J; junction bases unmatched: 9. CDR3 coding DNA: TGTGCCAGCAGCCAGACAGGGACAGGTCCAACTAATGAAAAACTGTTTTTT. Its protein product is CASSQTGTGPTNEKLFF.

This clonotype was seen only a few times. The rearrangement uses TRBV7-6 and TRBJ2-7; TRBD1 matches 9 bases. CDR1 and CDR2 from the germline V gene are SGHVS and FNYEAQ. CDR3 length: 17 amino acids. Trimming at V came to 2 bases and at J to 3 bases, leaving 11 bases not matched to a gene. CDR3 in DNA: TGTGCCAGCAGCTTACTCCCGACAGGGGGGTTCATCTACGAGCAGTACTTC. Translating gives CASSLLPTGGFIYEQYF.

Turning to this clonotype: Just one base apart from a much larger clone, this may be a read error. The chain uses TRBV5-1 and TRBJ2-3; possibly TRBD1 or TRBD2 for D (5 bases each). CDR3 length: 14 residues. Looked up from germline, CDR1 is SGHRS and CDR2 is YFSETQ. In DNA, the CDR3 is TGCGCCAGCAGCCCCGGGACGGTGACAGATAAGCAGTATTTT. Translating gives CASSPGTVTDKQYF.

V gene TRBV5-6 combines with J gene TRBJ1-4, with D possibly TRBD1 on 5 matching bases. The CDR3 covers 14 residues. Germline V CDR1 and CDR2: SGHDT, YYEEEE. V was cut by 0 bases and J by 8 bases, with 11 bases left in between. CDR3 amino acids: CASSLVARDEKLFF. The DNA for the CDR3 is TGTGCCAGCAGCTTGGTTGCCAGGGACGAAAAACTGTTTTTT.

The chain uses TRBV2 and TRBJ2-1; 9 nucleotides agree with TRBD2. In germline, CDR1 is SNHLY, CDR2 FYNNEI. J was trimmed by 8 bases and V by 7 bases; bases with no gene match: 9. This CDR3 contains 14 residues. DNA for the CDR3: TGTGCCAGCAAGGTCGGGCTAGCGGGGCATGAGCAGTTCTTC. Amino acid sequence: CASKVGLAGHEQFF.

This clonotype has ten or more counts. CDR3 amino acids: CASSQGGGNQPQHF. The CDR3 DNA reads TGTGCCAGCAGCCAAGGGGGGGGCAATCAGCCCCAGCATTTT. The chain employs TRBV3-1 and TRBJ1-5; possible D gene TRBD1, 5 bases. Germline V gives CDR1 LGHDT, CDR2 YNNKEL (reference sequence). V was cut by 1 base and J by 2 bases, with 6 bases left in between. This CDR3 is built from 14 residues.

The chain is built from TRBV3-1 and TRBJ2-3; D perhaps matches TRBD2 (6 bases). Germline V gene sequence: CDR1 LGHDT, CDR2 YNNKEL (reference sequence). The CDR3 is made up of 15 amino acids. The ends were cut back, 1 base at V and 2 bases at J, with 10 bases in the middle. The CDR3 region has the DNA TGTGCCAGCAGCCAAGTAGGCGGGACCACAGATACGCAGTATTTT. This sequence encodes CASSQVGGTTDTQYF.

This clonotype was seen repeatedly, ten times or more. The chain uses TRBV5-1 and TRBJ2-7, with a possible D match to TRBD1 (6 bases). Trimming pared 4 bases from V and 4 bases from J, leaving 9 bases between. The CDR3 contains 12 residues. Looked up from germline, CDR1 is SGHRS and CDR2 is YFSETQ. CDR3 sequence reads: CASSRTVYEQYF. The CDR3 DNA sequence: TGCGCCAGCAGCAGGACAGTTTACGAGCAGTACTTC.

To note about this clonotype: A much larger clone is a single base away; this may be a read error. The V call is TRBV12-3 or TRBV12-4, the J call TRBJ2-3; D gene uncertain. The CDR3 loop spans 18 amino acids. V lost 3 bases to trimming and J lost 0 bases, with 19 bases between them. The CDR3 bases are TGTGCCAGCAGTTTTTTCAGCGTAACTACATCGAGCACAGATACGCAGTATTTT. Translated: CASSFFSVTTSSTDTQYF.

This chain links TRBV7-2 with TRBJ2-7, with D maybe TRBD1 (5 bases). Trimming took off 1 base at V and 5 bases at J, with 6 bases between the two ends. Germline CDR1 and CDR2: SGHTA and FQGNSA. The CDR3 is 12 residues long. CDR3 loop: CASSLVRDEQYF. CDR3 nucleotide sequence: TGTGCCAGCAGCTTAGTCAGGGACGAGCAGTACTTC.

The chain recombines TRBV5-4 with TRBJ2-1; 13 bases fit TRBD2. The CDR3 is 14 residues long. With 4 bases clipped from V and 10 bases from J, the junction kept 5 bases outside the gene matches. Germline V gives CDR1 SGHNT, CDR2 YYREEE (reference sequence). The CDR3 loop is CASSTGLAGEEQFF. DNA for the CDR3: TGTGCCAGCAGCACTGGACTAGCGGGAGAAGAGCAGTTCTTC.

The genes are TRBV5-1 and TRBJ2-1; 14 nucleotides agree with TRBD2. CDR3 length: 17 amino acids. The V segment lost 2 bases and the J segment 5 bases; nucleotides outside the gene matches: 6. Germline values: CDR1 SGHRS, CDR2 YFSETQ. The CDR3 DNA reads TGCGCCAGCAGCTTAGGACTAGCGGGAGGTATACACAATGAGCAGTTCTTC. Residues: CASSLGLAGGIHNEQFF.

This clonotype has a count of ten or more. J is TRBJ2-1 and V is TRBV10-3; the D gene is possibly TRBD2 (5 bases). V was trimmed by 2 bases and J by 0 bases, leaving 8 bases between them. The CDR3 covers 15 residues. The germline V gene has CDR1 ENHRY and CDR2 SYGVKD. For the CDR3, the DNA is TGTGCCATCAGTGAGGAGGGTATCTCCTACAATGAGCAGTTCTTC. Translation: CAISEEGISYNEQFF.

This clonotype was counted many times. The CDR3 region has the DNA TGCGCCAGCAGCTCCCTACAGGGGGGGAACTACGAGCAGTACTTC. This codes for CASSSLQGGNYEQYF. The chain recombines TRBV5-1 with TRBJ2-7; D may be TRBD1 (8 bases). Per the germline V gene, CDR1 is SGHRS and CDR2 is YFSETQ. Trimming pared 3 bases from V and 3 bases from J, leaving 16 bases between. The CDR3 is made up of 15 amino acids.

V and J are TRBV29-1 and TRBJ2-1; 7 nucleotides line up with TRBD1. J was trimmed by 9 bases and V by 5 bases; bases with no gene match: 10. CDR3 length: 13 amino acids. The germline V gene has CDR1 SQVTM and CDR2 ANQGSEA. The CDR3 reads CSVSLDRAGEQFF. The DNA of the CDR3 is TGCAGCGTTTCACTCGACAGGGCCGGTGAGCAGTTCTTC.

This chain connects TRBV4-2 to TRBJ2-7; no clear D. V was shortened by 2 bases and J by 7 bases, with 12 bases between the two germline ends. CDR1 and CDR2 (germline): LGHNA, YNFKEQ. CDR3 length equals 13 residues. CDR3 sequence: CASSQNVVGEQYF. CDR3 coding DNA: TGTGCCAGCAGCCAAAACGTAGTAGGGGAGCAGTACTTC.

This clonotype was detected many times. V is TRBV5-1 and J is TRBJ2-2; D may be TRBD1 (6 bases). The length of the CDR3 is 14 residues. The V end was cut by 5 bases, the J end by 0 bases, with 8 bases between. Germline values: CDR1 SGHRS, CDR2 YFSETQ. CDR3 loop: CASRWTANTGELFF. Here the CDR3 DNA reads TGCGCCAGCAGGTGGACAGCGAACACCGGGGAGCTGTTTTTT.

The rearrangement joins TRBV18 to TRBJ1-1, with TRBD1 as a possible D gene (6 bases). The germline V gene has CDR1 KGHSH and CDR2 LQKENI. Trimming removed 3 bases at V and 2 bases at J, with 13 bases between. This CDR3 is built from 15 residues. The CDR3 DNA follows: TGTGCCAGCTCACCTGGTTCGACAGGAAACACTGAAGCTTTCTTT. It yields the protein CASSPGSTGNTEAFF.

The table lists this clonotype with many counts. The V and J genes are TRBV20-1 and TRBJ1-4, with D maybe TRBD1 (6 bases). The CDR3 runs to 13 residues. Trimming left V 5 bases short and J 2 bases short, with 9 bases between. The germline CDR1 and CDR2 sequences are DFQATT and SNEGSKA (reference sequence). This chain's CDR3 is CSASDSTNEKLFF. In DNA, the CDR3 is TGCAGTGCTTCGGACAGTACTAATGAAAAACTGTTTTTT.

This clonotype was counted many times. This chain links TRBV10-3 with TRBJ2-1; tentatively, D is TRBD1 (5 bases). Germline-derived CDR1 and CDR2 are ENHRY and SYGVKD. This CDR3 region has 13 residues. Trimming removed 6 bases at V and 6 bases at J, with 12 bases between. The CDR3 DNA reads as TGTGCCATCAGGCAGGGTTCTCCCAATGAGCAGTTCTTC. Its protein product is CAIRQGSPNEQFF.